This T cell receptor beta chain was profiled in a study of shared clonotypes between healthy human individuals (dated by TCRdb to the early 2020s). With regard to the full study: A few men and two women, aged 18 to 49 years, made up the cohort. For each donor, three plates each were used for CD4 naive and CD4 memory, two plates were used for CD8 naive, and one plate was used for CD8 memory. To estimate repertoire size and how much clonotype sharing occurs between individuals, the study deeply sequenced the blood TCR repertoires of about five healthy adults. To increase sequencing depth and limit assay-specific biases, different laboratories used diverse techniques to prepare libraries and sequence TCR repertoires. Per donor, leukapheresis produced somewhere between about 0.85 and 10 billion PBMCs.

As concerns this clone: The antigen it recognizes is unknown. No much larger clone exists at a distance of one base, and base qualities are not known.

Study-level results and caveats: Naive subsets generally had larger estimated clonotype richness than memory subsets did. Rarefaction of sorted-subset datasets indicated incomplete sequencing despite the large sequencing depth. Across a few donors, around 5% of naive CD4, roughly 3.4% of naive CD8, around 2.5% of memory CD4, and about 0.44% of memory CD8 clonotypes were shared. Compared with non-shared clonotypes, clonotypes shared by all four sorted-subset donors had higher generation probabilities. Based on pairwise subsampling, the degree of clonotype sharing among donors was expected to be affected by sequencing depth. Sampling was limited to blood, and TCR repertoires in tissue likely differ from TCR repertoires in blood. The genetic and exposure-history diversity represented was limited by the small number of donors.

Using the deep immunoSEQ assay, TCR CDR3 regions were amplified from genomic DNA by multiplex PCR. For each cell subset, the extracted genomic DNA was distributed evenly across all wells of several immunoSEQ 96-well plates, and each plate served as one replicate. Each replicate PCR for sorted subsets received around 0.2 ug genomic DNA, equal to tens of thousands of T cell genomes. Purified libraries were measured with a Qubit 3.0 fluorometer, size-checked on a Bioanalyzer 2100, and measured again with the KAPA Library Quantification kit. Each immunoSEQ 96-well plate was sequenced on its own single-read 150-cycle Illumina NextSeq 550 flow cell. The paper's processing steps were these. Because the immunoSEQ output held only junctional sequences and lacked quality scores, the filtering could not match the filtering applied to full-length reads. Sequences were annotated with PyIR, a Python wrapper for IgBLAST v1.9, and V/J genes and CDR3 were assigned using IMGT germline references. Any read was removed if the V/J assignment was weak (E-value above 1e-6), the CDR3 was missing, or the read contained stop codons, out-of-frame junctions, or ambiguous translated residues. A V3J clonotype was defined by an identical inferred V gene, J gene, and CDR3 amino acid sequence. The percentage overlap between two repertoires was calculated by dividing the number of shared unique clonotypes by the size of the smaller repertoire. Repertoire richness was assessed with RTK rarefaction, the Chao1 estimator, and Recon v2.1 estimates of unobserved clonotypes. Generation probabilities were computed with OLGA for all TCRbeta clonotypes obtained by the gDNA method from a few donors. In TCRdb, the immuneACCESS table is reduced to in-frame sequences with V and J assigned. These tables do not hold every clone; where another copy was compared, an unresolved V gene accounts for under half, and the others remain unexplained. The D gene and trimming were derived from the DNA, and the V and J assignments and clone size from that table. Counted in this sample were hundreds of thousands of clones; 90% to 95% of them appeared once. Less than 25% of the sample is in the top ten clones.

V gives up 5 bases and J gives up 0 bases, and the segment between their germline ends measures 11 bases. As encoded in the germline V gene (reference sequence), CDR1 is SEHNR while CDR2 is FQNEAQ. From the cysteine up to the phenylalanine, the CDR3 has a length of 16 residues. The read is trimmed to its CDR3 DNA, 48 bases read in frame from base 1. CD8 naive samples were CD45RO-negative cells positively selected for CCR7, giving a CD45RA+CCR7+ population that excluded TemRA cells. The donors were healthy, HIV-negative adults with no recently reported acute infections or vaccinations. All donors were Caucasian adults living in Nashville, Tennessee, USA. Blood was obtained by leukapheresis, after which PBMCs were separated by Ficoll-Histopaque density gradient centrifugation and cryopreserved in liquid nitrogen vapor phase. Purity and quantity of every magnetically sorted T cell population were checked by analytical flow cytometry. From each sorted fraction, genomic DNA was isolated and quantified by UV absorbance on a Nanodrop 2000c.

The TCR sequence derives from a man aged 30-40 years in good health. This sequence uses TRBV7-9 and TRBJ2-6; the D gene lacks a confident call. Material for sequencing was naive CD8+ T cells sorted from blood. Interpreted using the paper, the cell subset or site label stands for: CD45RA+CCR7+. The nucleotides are TGTGCCAGCAGCGGAACTGAAAACTCTGGGGCCAACGTCCTGACTTTC. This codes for CASSGTENSGANVLTF.